The TCR beta chain under discussion was sequenced for a study of CDR3 diversity in severe acne (dated by TCRdb to the late 2010s). Library preparation employed PCR. Reads for this sample came from an Illumina HiSeq 2000. TCRdb took the public reads, trimmed them with fastp at Q25, ran MiXCR for clone calling and kept in-frame beta chains. Merged by CDR3 protein, the rows form single entries marked with the most common genes and DNA. For this sample the table gives 97,000 or so distinct CDR3 sequences, of which around 53% were detected only once. The ten largest clones add up to 9.5% to 15% of the sample. This clonotype was counted a single time. Which antigen it targets is not known. One base away there is no much larger clone; base qualities are not given. One read amounts to weak evidence. CDR1 and CDR2 (SNHLY, FYNNEI) derive from the germline V gene. Counted from cysteine to phenylalanine, this CDR3 has 14 amino acids. This entry keeps only the CDR3 DNA: 42 bases, framed from base 1. Trimming accounts for 8 bases at V and 9 bases at J, while the number of junction bases matched to no gene is 10.

The chain was built from TRBV2 and TRBJ2-1; 10 bases in between match TRBD2. Material for sequencing was blood. The sequence derives from a male donor with acne. The CDR3 reads CASAFLAGAGEQFF. The bases are TGTGCCAGCGCCTTTCTAGCGGGAGCTGGTGAGCAGTTCTTC.